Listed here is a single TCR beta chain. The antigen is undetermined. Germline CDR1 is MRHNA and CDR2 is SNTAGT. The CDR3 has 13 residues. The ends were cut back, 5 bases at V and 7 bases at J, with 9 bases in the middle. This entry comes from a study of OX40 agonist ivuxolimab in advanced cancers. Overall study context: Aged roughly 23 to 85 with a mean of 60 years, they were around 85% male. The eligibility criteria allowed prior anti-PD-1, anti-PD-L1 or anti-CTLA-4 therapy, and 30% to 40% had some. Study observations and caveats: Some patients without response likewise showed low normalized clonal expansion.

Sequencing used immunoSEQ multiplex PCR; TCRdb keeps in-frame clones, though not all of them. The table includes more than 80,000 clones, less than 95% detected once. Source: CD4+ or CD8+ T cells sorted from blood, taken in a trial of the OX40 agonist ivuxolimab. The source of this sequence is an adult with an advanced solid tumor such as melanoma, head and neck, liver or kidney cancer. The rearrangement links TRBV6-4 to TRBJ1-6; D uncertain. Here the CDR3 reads CASSPGPNSPLHF. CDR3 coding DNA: TGTGCCAGCAGTCCCGGGCCGAATTCACCCCTCCACTTT.